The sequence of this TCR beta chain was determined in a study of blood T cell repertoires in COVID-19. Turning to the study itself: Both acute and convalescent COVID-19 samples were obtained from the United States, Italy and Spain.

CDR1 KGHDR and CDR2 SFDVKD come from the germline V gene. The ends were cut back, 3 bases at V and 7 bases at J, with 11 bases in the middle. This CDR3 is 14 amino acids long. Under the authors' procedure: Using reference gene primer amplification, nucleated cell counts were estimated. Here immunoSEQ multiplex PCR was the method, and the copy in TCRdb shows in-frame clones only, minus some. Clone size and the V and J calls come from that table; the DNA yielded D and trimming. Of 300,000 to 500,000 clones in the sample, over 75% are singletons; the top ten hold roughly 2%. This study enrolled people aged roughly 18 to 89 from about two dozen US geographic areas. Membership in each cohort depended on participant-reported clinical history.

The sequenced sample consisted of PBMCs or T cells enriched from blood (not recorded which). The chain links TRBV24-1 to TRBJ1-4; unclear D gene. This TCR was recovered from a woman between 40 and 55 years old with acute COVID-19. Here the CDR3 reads CATSDSPQSEKLFF. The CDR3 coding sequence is TGTGCCACCAGTGATAGCCCGCAAAGTGAAAAACTGTTTTTT.